This T cell receptor (beta chain) was retrieved from a study of T cells after yellow fever vaccination. Turning to the study itself: Fractions containing few cells were prepared with SMART-Seq v4 Ultra Low Input. Broader study findings: Sorted repertoires could include abundant contaminating clonotypes from bulk cells. A large majority of primary-vaccination clones showed up again after the booster (approximately 96% CD4, approximately 90% CD8).

V was shortened by 10 bases and J by 3 bases, with 12 bases between the two germline ends. CDR3 size: 12 residues. Germline V gene data show CDR1 as ENHRY and CDR2 as SYGVKD. This clonotype was detected only a few times. What it binds is unknown. TCRdb reprocessed the 5' RACE reads via MiXCR and lists one record per CDR3 protein. The sample carries 250,000 to 400,000 distinct CDR3 sequences, approximately 4.3% recorded once. The clonotype originates from a young man who received the YFV17D yellow fever vaccine. This specimen consisted of PBMCs, obtained 15 days after the yellow fever booster vaccination. The rearrangement joins TRBV10-3 to TRBJ1-1, with a tentative D call TRBD1 (5 bases). In DNA, the CDR3 is TGTGCCACCGAGGGGTATGACACTGAAGCTTTCTTT. This codes for CATEGYDTEAFF.